The clone carrying this T cell receptor beta chain has ten or more counts. The antigen is undetermined. The germline V and J ends were trimmed by 4 bases and 0 bases, with 3 bases remaining between them. The CDR3 has 13 amino acids. Per germline, CDR1 MDHEN and CDR2 SYDVKM. The sample originates from a study of tumor and adjacent non-tumor tissue in lung cancer. Whole-study context: Histology: under 15 adenocarcinoma, a couple of squamous cell carcinoma, 1 small cell lung cancer. Each sample yielded about 4.17 million productive TCRbeta reads on average. Study conclusions and caveats: Normal lung showed higher cumulative top 100 clone frequency than tumor. TCR diversity was significantly greater in tumor than normal lung tissue.

This sample's RNA came from whole unsorted tissue. The library came from three nested PCR rounds adapted from ARM-PCR protocols. TCRdb independently ran MiXCR on the multiplex PCR reads; one entry per CDR3 protein. The repertoire holds fewer than 130,000 distinct CDR3 sequences, with about 80% as singletons. Material: lung tumor tissue. The V and J genes are TRBV28 and TRBJ2-2; D not resolved. This receptor was identified in a man in his sixties or seventies with non-small cell lung cancer. CDR3 DNA sequence: TGTGCCAGCAGTTCCGCGAACACCGGGGAGCTGTTTTTT. Translating gives CASSSANTGELFF.